A single sample gave rise to the 16 T cell receptor beta chains below, sequenced in a study of T cell responses to AZD1222 COVID-19 vaccine. This table comes from immunoSEQ multiplex PCR, and its TCRdb copy is limited to in-frame clones, with some not included. The table has some 150,000 clones, approximately 89% seen once; the top ten hold around 3.4%. The sample was peripheral blood, taken on day 0 of MenACWY control vaccination. These receptors all come from an adult in good health.

This clone was found a few times. The chain uses TRBV7-8 and TRBJ2-2, with 7 bases identical to TRBD1. After removal of 4 bases from V and 5 bases from J, the junction contained 10 bases not matched to a gene. CDR1 SGHVS and CDR2 FQNEAQ come from the germline V gene. This CDR3 contains 16 residues. CDR3: CASSSLGQVGTGELFF. The CDR3, as DNA: TGTGCCAGCAGCTCCCTAGGACAGGTTGGAACCGGGGAGCTGTTTTTT.

This rearrangement joins TRBV27 to TRBJ1-2, with TRBD1 matching 7 bases. Germline V lookup: CDR1 MNHEY, CDR2 SMNVEV (reference sequence). After removal of 2 bases from V and 4 bases from J, the junction contained 13 bases not matched to a gene. The CDR3 length is 17 residues. The CDR3 spells CASSLNRGRGAFYGYTF. CDR3 sequence (DNA): TGTGCCAGCAGTTTAAATCGTGGCAGGGGGGCATTCTATGGCTACACCTTC.

This rearrangement joins TRBV11-2 to TRBJ2-1; the D gene is possibly TRBD2 (6 bases). The CDR3 has 14 residues. The germline V and J ends were trimmed by 5 bases and 2 bases, with 10 bases remaining between them. Germline lookup yields CDR1 SGHAT and CDR2 FQNNGV. The CDR3 region has the DNA TGTGCCAGCAGCCCCCGGGAGACCTACAATGAGCAGTTCTTC. This translates into CASSPRETYNEQFF.

The V and J genes are TRBV6-5 and TRBJ1-1, with no clear D. The CDR3 extends over 13 amino acids. Germline CDR1 MNHEY, CDR2 SVGAGI. The germline V and J ends were trimmed by 2 bases and 5 bases, with 9 bases remaining between them. The CDR3 reads CASSYVKETEAFF. The CDR3 nucleotides read TGTGCCAGCAGTTACGTCAAGGAAACTGAAGCTTTCTTT.

V gene TRBV5-1 combines with J gene TRBJ2-7; D might be TRBD1 or TRBD2, each matching 5 bases. Deletions cut 4 bases from V and 4 bases from J, with 15 bases between. The CDR3 runs 14 residues. Germline V gives CDR1 SGHRS, CDR2 YFSETQ. In DNA, the CDR3 is TGCGCCAGCAGCCCCCGGGGCGCGTGGTACGAGCAGTACTTC. Translating gives CASSPRGAWYEQYF.

This clone occurred once. V usage is TRBV5-5 and J usage is TRBJ1-1, with D perhaps TRBD1 (6 bases). With 3 bases removed from V and 2 bases from J, the gap between germline ends came to 17 bases. There are 16 residues in the CDR3. Germline values: CDR1 SGHKS, CDR2 YYEKEE (reference sequence). The CDR3 here is CASSSYRTDLNTEAFF. The CDR3 DNA is TGTGCCAGCAGCTCGTATCGGACAGACCTAAACACTGAAGCTTTCTTT.

This clone was observed once. The chain links TRBV4-1 to TRBJ2-3; D remains unclear. Germline-derived CDR1 and CDR2 are MGHRA and YSYEKL. The CDR3 totals 13 residues. V was trimmed by 0 bases and J by 3 bases, leaving 4 bases between them. The CDR3 loop reads CASSQEGTDTQYF. CDR3 DNA: TGCGCCAGCAGCCAAGAGGGTACAGATACGCAGTATTTT.

This rearrangement joins TRBV19 to TRBJ1-1; no definite D call. In germline, CDR1 is LNHDA, CDR2 SQIVND (reference sequence). CDR3 length equals 14 residues. The V and J ends lost 3 bases and 0 bases respectively, with 8 bases between them. The DNA of the CDR3 is TGTGCCAGTAGTATTCGGGGAGTGAACACTGAAGCTTTCTTT. It yields the protein CASSIRGVNTEAFF.

The rearrangement uses TRBV5-1 and TRBJ1-2, with 9 bases aligning to TRBD1. Germline-derived CDR1 and CDR2 are SGHRS and YFSETQ. V was pared by 4 bases and J by 6 bases, with 4 bases of the junction left unmatched. CDR3 length: 13 residues. In DNA form, the CDR3 reads TGCGCCAGCAGCCGGACAGGGGAGGATGGCTACACCTTC. Translating it yields CASSRTGEDGYTF.

The chain recombines TRBV3-1 (or the pseudogene TRBV3-2) with TRBJ1-2; D remains ambiguous. CDR3 size: 16 residues. CDR1 and CDR2 (germline): LGHDT, YNNKEL (reference sequence). The V end was cut by 0 bases, the J end by 4 bases, with 15 bases between. The DNA of the CDR3 is TGTGCCAGCAGCCAAGAAGGCAGAAAGGCTAGCTATGGCTACACCTTC. Translated: CASSQEGRKASYGYTF.

This chain links TRBV6-5 with TRBJ1-6; unclear D gene. The CDR3 loop spans 16 amino acids. V shed 2 bases and J shed 4 bases, with 12 bases lying between them. The germline V gene has CDR1 MNHEY and CDR2 SVGAGI. CDR3 nucleotides: TGTGCCAGCAGTTACGGCAAACGGGGATATAATTCACCCCTCCACTTT. This sequence encodes CASSYGKRGYNSPLHF.

CDR3 protein: CASSYDGQGWYEQYF. CDR3 bases: TGTGCCAGCAGTTACGATGGACAGGGATGGTACGAGCAGTACTTC. The chain carries TRBV6-5 and TRBJ2-7; 8 bases align to TRBD1. Germline assignment: CDR1 MNHEY and CDR2 SVGAGI. The CDR3 length is 15 residues. V shed 2 bases and J 4 bases; nucleotides not matched to a gene: 7.

CDR3 sequence: CASSLLGQGAGAFF. CDR3 DNA sequence: TGTGCCAGCAGCTTACTCGGACAGGGGGCGGGGGCTTTCTTT. This chain links TRBV7-2 with TRBJ1-1; TRBD1 matches 11 bases. The CDR3 consists of 14 residues. V gave up 2 bases and J gave up 11 bases; unmatched junction bases: 7. CDR1 SGHTA and CDR2 FQGNSA come from the germline V gene.

The chain joins TRBV5-1 to TRBJ2-5; 9 nucleotides match TRBD1. This CDR3 spans 16 amino acids. Per germline, CDR1 SGHRS and CDR2 YFSETQ. Trimming removed 4 bases from V and 4 bases from J; junction bases left unmatched: 11. The CDR3 coding sequence is TGCGCCAGCAGCCTAGATCGACAGGGGGGGACAGAGACCCAGTACTTC. This translates into CASSLDRQGGTETQYF. The full variable domain, its missing parts supplied by reference TRBV5-1 and TRBJ2-5, is KAGVTQTPRYLIKTRGQQVTLSCSPISGHRSVSWYQQTPGQGLQFLFEYFSETQRNKGNFPGRFSGRQFSNSRSEMNVSTLELGDSALYLCASSLDRQGGTETQYFGPGTRLLVL.

This clone was detected once. The chain has TRBV6-5 and TRBJ2-3, with no clear D. Germline lookup yields CDR1 MNHEY and CDR2 SVGAGI. The CDR3 has 11 residues. Trimming shortened V by 6 bases and J by 2 bases, and 3 bases separated the two germline ends. The CDR3 DNA reads TGTGCCAGCAGATACACAGATACGCAGTATTTT. Translating gives CASRYTDTQYF.

The chain employs TRBV6-4 and TRBJ1-2, with D maybe TRBD1 (6 bases). Trimming took 3 bases from V and 8 from J, leaving 19 bases between them. This CDR3 has 15 residues. Germline CDR1 is MRHNA and CDR2 is SNTAGT. CDR3 bases: TGTGCCAGCAGTGAATATCGGGGGGCGACGGGAGGCTACACCTTC. This codes for CASSEYRGATGGYTF.